This T cell receptor (beta chain) was identified in a study of blood T cell repertoires in COVID-19 (dated by TCRdb to the early 2020s). About the full investigation: The collaborator samples originated in the United States, Italy and Spain and spanned the acute and convalescent phases of COVID-19. The material from the prospective study consisted of cDNA or gDNA derived from T cells, B-cell-depleted T cells, or PBMCs. The dataset comprised deeply sampled blood TCRbeta repertoires from subjects exposed to, actively infected with, or recovered from COVID-19. The repertoires were made available in a free public database intended to serve as a resource for research on the immune response to SARS-CoV-2. The samples were drawn from the first 160 participants of the ongoing ImmuneRACE study and from under 1,500 subjects provided by 6 global collaborators. Sample metadata almost always included a de-identified subject ID, COVID-19 status, age in years and sex. Where HLA class I and class II types were available, the types were taken from metadata supplied by the sample provider, not from assay-based typing. The research as a whole found: The quantity of clinical and demographic metadata differed by source and by participant and was supplied without curation.

TCRbeta CDR3 regions were amplified from genomic DNA by means of the immunoSEQ Assay, a bias-controlled multiplex PCR. The original pipeline was this. The number of nucleated cells in each sample was estimated by amplification of reference gene primers within the assay. To quantify the absolute abundance of each unique TCRbeta CDR3 rearrangement, sequence reads were collapsed and filtered. For each sample, productive Simpson clonality was calculated by taking the square root of Simpson's diversity index across productive rearrangements. Not all clones reach the TCRdb copy of this immuneACCESS table, which keeps in-frame sequences only. Checked studies attribute under half of the gap to unresolved V genes and leave the rest unexplained. The D gene and trimming were derived from the DNA, and the V and J assignments and clone size from that table. For this sample the table gives about 190,000 clones, of which 84% were detected only once. The ten largest make up roughly 5% of the sample.

Measured from the cysteine to the phenylalanine, the CDR3 is 14 residues long. Only CDR3 DNA is held: 42 bases, read in frame from base 1. CDR1 and CDR2, looked up from the germline V gene (reference sequence), are SGHKS and YYEKEE. The junction shows trimming of 2 bases on V and 1 base on J, plus 8 bases between the germline ends. As to this clone: The antigen it binds to is not known. The sample holds no much larger clone one base away, and base qualities are not on file.

Whole blood was collected in K2EDTA tubes by collaborating institutions according to the institutions' own protocols. Collaborator samples were shipped for TCRbeta analysis as frozen whole blood, isolated PBMCs, or DNA extracted from either sample type. This receptor was obtained from a woman between 65 and 79 years old with active or convalescent COVID-19. The chain links TRBV5-5 with TRBJ2-3; confidence is insufficient to name the D gene. The specimen was peripheral blood. DNA sequence: TGTGCCAGCAGCTTCCCGAGCGGCACAGATACGCAGTATTTT. This yields the protein CASSFPSGTDTQYF.